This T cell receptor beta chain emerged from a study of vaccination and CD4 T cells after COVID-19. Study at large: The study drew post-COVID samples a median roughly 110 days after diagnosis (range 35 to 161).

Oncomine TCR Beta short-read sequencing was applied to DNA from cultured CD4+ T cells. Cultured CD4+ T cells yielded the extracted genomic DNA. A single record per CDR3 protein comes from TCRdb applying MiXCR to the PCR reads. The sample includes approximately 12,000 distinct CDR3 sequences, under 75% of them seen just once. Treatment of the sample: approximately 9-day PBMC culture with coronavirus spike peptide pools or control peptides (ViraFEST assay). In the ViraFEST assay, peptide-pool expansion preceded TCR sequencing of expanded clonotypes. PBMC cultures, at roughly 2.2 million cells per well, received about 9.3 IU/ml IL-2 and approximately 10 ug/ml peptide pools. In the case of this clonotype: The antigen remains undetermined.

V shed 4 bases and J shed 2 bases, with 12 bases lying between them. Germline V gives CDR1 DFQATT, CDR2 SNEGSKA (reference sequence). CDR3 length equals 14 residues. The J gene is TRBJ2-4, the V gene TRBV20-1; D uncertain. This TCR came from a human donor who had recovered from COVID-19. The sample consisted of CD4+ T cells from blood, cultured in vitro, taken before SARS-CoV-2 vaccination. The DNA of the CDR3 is TGCAGTGCTAAAGGGCTAGGACCCAAAAACATTCAGTACTTC. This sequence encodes CSAKGLGPKNIQYF.